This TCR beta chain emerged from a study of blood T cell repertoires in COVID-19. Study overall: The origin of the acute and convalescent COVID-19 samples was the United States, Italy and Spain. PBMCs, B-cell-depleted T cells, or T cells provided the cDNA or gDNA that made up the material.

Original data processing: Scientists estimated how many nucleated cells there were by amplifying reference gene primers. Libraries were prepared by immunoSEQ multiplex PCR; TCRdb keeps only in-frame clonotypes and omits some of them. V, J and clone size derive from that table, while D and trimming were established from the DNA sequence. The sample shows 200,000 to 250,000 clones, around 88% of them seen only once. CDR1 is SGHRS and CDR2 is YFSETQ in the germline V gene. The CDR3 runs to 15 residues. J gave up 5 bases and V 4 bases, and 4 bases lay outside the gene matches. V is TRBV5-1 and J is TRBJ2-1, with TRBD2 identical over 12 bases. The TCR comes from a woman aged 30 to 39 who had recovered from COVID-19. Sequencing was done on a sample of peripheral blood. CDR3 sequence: CASSPTSGGHNEQFF. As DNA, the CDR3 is TGCGCCAGCAGCCCTACTAGCGGGGGGCACAATGAGCAGTTCTTC.